This TCR beta chain was captured by sequencing in a study of sequential checkpoint blockade in melanoma. The wider study: Randomization was 1:1 between first-line nivolumab→ipilimumab and ipilimumab→nivolumab.

The CDR3 has 14 amino acids. Germline CDR1 LNHDA, CDR2 SQIVND (reference sequence). Trimming left V 5 bases short and J 4 bases short, with 11 bases between. The protocol was immunoSEQ multiplex PCR, while the TCRdb copy is restricted to in-frame clones and leaves out a portion. The repertoire holds tens of thousands of clones, with approximately 82% as singletons. Sample treatment: randomized to nivolumab then ipilimumab (arm A) or the reverse (arm B). From thawed PBMCs, live CD3+CD8+ cells negative for CD19 and CD56 were sorted. This sequence originates from a human donor with melanoma. The sequenced sample was CD8+ T cells sorted from blood (inferred from file names), obtained from a patient given nivolumab and ipilimumab in sequence. The chain is built from TRBV19 and TRBJ1-4; D perhaps matches TRBD1 (5 bases). CDR3 nucleotide sequence: TGTGCCAGTAGTCAGCAGGGTTTTAATGAAAAACTGTTTTTT. Amino acids: CASSQQGFNEKLFF.